A single T cell receptor (beta chain) is shown here with its context. This sample is drawn from a study of blood T cell repertoires in COVID-19. For the study at large: From T cells, B-cell-depleted T cells, or PBMCs came the material, which was cDNA or gDNA.

Using immunoSEQ multiplex PCR, the repertoire was profiled, and TCRdb retains in-frame clones only, with some absent. The data contain just under 350,000 clones, around 88% of them singletons. The sequenced sample was peripheral blood. This TCR was recovered from a man in his thirties or forties with active or convalescent COVID-19.

This chain's CDR3 is CAWSVFRETQYF. The DNA for the CDR3 is TGTGCCTGGAGTGTTTTCAGGGAGACCCAGTACTTC. This chain links TRBV30 with TRBJ2-5; D uncertain. V lost 0 bases and J lost 5, with 7 bases in between. Germline V lookup: CDR1 GTSNPN, CDR2 SVGIG (reference sequence). CDR3 length: 12 amino acids.